The 4 T cell receptor beta chains given below trace back to one sample, sequenced in a study of CD8+ T cells in alopecia areata. Treatment here: oral pan-JAK inhibitor, 5-10 mg twice daily. It was cDNA, reverse transcribed from extracted RNA, that served as the sequencing template. TCRdb keeps only in-frame clones here, not all; method: immunoSEQ multiplex PCR. The table lists 75,000 to 100,000 clones, around 71% of them singletons, with 15% to 20% in the top ten. The source material was CD8+ T cells sorted from blood, sampled at week 44, from a patient treated with tofacitinib. The receptors originated from a human donor with alopecia areata.

The chain carries TRBV9 and TRBJ1-1, with D maybe TRBD1 (6 bases). CDR3 size: 13 residues. V was pared by 4 bases and J by 4 bases, with 11 bases between. CDR1 and CDR2 (germline): SGDLS, YYNGEE. CDR3 sequence reads: CASSQGLGTEAFF. The CDR3 bases are TGTGCCAGCAGCCAGGGGTTGGGCACTGAAGCTTTCTTT.

The CDR3 nucleotides read TGTGCCAGCAGCTTAGGTCGCGGGGGAGCTGCCTACGAGCAGTACTTC. It yields the protein CASSLGRGGAAYEQYF. The genes are TRBV5-4 and TRBJ2-7, with TRBD2 identical over 7 bases. CDR3 length: 16 amino acids. V trimming: 2 bases; J trimming: 2 bases; junction bases outside the gene matches: 10. Germline CDR1 SGHNT, CDR2 YYREEE (reference sequence).

The rearrangement links TRBV4-3 to TRBJ2-7, with D perhaps given as TRBD1 or TRBD2 (5 bases each). The V gene lost 0 bases and the J gene lost 3 bases, with 15 bases spanning the gap. Per germline, CDR1 LGHNA and CDR2 YSLEER. The CDR3 is 16 residues long. CDR3 DNA: TGCGCCAGCAGCCAAGATCTTGGGACGCCCAACTACGAGCAGTACTTC. Residues: CASSQDLGTPNYEQYF.

This clone was seen only a few times. The rearrangement links TRBV4-1 to TRBJ1-1; the match to TRBD1 covers 10 bases. The CDR3 contains 17 residues. The J segment lost 1 base and the V segment lost 3 bases, leaving 8 bases of the junction unmatched. In germline, CDR1 is MGHRA, CDR2 YSYEKL. The CDR3 is CASSHQTGGLSNTEAFF. CDR3 coding DNA: TGCGCCAGCAGCCATCAGACAGGGGGCTTATCGAACACTGAAGCTTTCTTT.